The T cell receptor (beta chain) under discussion was sequenced for a study of Tregs in tolerant kidney transplant recipients. Study-wide findings and caveats: Findings come from small patient numbers and require larger validation. This study did not directly address biological reproducibility. The most relevant donor-specific Treg TCRbeta repertoire apparently came from expansion with activated donor B cells.

Unstimulated regulatory T cells (CD4+CD25+CD127-), CD4+CD25- non-regulatory cells, CD4 and CD8 cells were FACS-sorted from thawed PBMCs. Germline V gene data show CDR1 as LNHDA and CDR2 as SQIVND (reference sequence). The CDR3 is 16 amino acids. Trimming pared 0 bases from V and 10 bases from J, leaving 21 bases between. Sequenced by immunoSEQ multiplex PCR; TCRdb stores in-frame clones only, minus some. The data show about 46,000 clones, about 90% seen once. Points on this clone: The target antigen is unknown.

Sequenced input: Tregs from blood. The clonotype originates from a human donor in good health. J is TRBJ1-1 and V is TRBV19; weak D call: TRBD1 (5 bases). The CDR3 nucleotides are TGTGCCAGTAGTATAGACGAAACAAGTCGCCTTGGGGGAGCTTTCTTT. As protein: CASSIDETSRLGGAFF. The full variable domain, with the rest looked up from reference TRBV19 and TRBJ1-1, is DGGITQSPKYLFRKEGQNVTLSCEQNLNHDAMYWYRQDPGQGLRLIYYSQIVNDFQKGDIAEGYSVSREKKESFPLTVTSAQKNPTAFYLCASSIDETSRLGGAFFGQGTRLTVV.